These 16 T cell receptor beta chains share one sample of origin, sequenced in a study of CD8 T cells in ankylosing spondylitis. MiXCR, applied by TCRdb to the 5' RACE reads, yields one record per CDR3 protein. The sample consists of some 130,000 distinct CDR3 sequences, about 8% of them appearing once. The sequencing input was synovial fluid, either unsorted or a sorted T cell fraction (not recorded which). These receptors came from a male donor with ankylosing spondylitis.

Only a few counts were recorded for this clonotype. The chain couples TRBV21-1 to TRBJ2-5. TRBV21-1 is a listed pseudogene. This CDR3 contains 14 residues. Here the CDR3 DNA reads TGTGCCAGCACCTTTCCTCAGGAATTAGAGACCCAGTACTTC. It codes for CASTFPQELETQYF.

This clonotype was picked up a small number of times. This chain connects TRBV20-1 to TRBJ1-5; the D is unclear. The V and J ends lost 5 bases and 4 bases respectively, with 12 bases between them. The CDR3 runs 13 residues. Germline V gives CDR1 DFQATT, CDR2 SNEGSKA (reference sequence). Here the CDR3 reads CSAGGRPNQPQHF. For the CDR3, the DNA is TGCAGTGCTGGAGGCCGCCCTAATCAGCCCCAGCATTTT.

In its sample, this clonotype was seen a few times. V and J are TRBV24-1 and TRBJ2-2; maybe TRBD2 (5 bases). Germline loops: CDR1 KGHDR, CDR2 SFDVKD. There are 12 residues in the CDR3. Trimming removed 10 bases from V and 5 bases from J, with 10 bases in between. The CDR3 coding sequence is TGTGCCACTAACGGGGATACCGGGGAGCTGTTTTTT. It encodes CATNGDTGELFF.

This clonotype came up many times. V and J are TRBV7-9 and TRBJ1-1; D possibly corresponds to TRBD1 (5 bases). CDR3 length: 13 amino acids. Looked up from germline, CDR1 is SEHNR and CDR2 is FQNEAQ (reference sequence). Trimming cost V 6 bases and J 2 bases, with 10 bases left between them. CDR3 amino acids: CASSDSFNTEAFF. For the CDR3, the DNA is TGTGCCAGCAGTGACAGTTTCAACACTGAAGCTTTCTTT.

This clonotype has a handful of counts. The chain uses TRBV7-3 and TRBJ2-1, with a weak D call TRBD2 (5 bases). Germline CDR1 and CDR2: SGHTA and FQGTGA. Trimming shortened V by 5 bases and J by 9 bases, and 14 bases separated the two germline ends. The CDR3 contains 13 residues. CDR3 sequence: CASSPPPGSEQFF. The CDR3 nucleotides read TGTGCCAGCAGCCCACCCCCGGGGTCTGAGCAGTTCTTC.

This clonotype was counted only a few times. CDR3: CASSLLYRYYGYTF. Written as DNA, the CDR3 is TGTGCCAGCAGTTTATTATACCGTTACTATGGCTACACCTTC. This chain connects TRBV28 to TRBJ1-2; D ambiguous. Trimming took 1 base from V and 3 from J, leaving 9 bases between them. This CDR3 comprises 14 residues. Germline CDR1 MDHEN, CDR2 SYDVKM.

There are many counts of this clonotype. The chain joins TRBV20-1 to TRBJ2-7, with D unresolved. Germline lookup yields CDR1 DFQATT and CDR2 SNEGSKA (reference sequence). V was pared by 2 bases and J by 2 bases, with 7 bases between. The CDR3 sequence is 12 residues long. The CDR3 DNA follows: TGCAGTGCTAGATTGTGGACCTACGAGCAGTACTTC. It specifies CSARLWTYEQYF.

This clonotype was counted ten times or more. Written as DNA, the CDR3 is TGTGCCAGCACTCCCGGGGGACAGCCACATCGCAATGAGCAGTTCTTC. Protein sequence: CASTPGGQPHRNEQFF. The rearrangement joins TRBV28 to TRBJ2-1, with a possible D match to TRBD1 (7 bases). The CDR3 spans 16 residues. From germline, CDR1 is MDHEN and CDR2 SYDVKM. V lost 7 bases, J lost 6 bases, and 22 bases lay in between.

This clonotype was picked up many times. The chain uses TRBV28 and TRBJ1-1; D might be TRBD1 (5 bases). Looked up from germline, CDR1 is MDHEN and CDR2 is SYDVKM. The germline V and J ends were trimmed by 6 bases and 5 bases, with 13 bases remaining between them. The CDR3 is 13 amino acids. CDR3 in amino acids: CASRKLGETEAFF. The CDR3 region has the DNA TGTGCCAGCAGGAAGCTGGGGGAAACTGAAGCTTTCTTT. The full variable domain, completed using reference TRBV28 and TRBJ1-1, is DVKVTQSSRYLVKRTGEKVFLECVQDMDHENMFWYRQDPGLGLRLIYFSYDVKMKEKGDIPEGYSVSREKKERFSLILESASTNQTSMYLCASRKLGETEAFFGQGTRLTVV.

This clonotype was seen more than once but under ten times. The chain uses TRBV20-1 and TRBJ2-5; 9 positions match TRBD2. Germline CDR1 and CDR2: DFQATT and SNEGSKA (reference sequence). The junction had 4 bases not matched to a gene; V was cut back by 1 base and J by 1 base. This CDR3 is 15 amino acids long. CDR3: CSARGGGVLQETQYF. CDR3 coding DNA: TGCAGTGCTAGAGGCGGGGGGGTACTCCAAGAGACCCAGTACTTC.

The chain links TRBV20-1 to TRBJ1-6, with D perhaps TRBD1 (5 bases). V was cut by 3 bases and J by 12 bases, with 9 bases left in between. CDR1 and CDR2 from the germline V gene are DFQATT and SNEGSKA (reference sequence). The length of the CDR3 is 11 residues. CDR3 sequence: CSARQGLPLHF. DNA for the CDR3: TGCAGTGCTAGGCAGGGTTTACCCCTCCACTTT.

This clonotype has only a few counts. This chain joins TRBV5-1 and TRBJ2-2, with TRBD2 matching 7 bases. Germline V gene lookup returns CDR1 SGHRS and CDR2 YFSETQ. CDR3 size: 16 residues. V lost 3 bases and J lost 7; bases outside the gene matches: 12. The CDR3 DNA is TGCGCCAGCAGCTGGGCCGGGACTACTCTCCTCGGGGAGCTGTTTTTT. Its translation: CASSWAGTTLLGELFF.

The chain joins TRBV10-3 to TRBJ2-1; D unresolved. The CDR3 extends over 14 amino acids. Trimming removed 2 bases at V and 6 bases at J, with 11 bases between. CDR1 and CDR2 from the germline V gene are ENHRY and SYGVKD. CDR3 sequence: CAISEGLTVNEQFF. The CDR3 coding sequence is TGTGCCATCAGTGAGGGGCTCACTGTCAATGAGCAGTTCTTC.

Here the CDR3 DNA reads TGCAGTGCTAGATGGGGAAGAACAGGGAAACAGCCCCAGCATTTT. Its translation is CSARWGRTGKQPQHF. The chain carries TRBV20-1 and TRBJ1-5, with TRBD1 as a possible D gene (6 bases). The ends were cut back, 2 bases at V and 7 bases at J, with 18 bases in the middle. The CDR3 spans 15 residues. Germline CDR1 reads DFQATT; CDR2 reads SNEGSKA (reference sequence).

This clonotype was counted ten times or more. V gene TRBV6-2 or TRBV6-3 combines with J gene TRBJ2-1; possible D gene TRBD1, 5 bases. V was cut by 9 bases and J by 9 bases, with 15 bases left in between. The CDR3 spans 12 residues. Germline CDR1 MNHEY, CDR2 SVGEGT. This CDR3 reads CASAWQQGEQFF. CDR3 nucleotides: TGTGCCAGTGCGTGGCAGCAGGGTGAGCAGTTCTTC.

This clonotype appeared many times. The DNA of the CDR3 is TGTGCCAGCAGCTTAGTAAGTTCGGTTTGGGCAGGGAACACTGAAGCTTTCTTT. Protein product: CASSLVSSVWAGNTEAFF. The chain combines TRBV11-2 with TRBJ1-1; D is unclear. Trimming shortened V by 1 base and J by 1 base, and 19 bases separated the two germline ends. This CDR3 region has 18 residues. The germline gives CDR1 SGHAT, CDR2 FQNNGV.